The 17 T cell receptor beta chains given below trace back to one sample, sequenced in a study of cytomegalovirus exposure and HLA in healthy donors. The PCR contained 60 Vbeta and 13 Jbeta primers. The method was immunoSEQ multiplex PCR; TCRdb's version includes in-frame clones alone and lacks a portion of them. The profile covers about 76,000 clones, with over 65% appearing a single time and 16% taken by the ten largest. Sequenced material: PBMCs. These receptors were obtained from a middle-aged woman in good health and CMV-seropositive.

The chain is built from TRBV4-1 and TRBJ1-1; a weak D match, TRBD1 (5 bases). Trimming cost V 3 bases and J 6 bases, with 20 bases left between them. CDR1 and CDR2 from the germline V gene are MGHRA and YSYEKL. The CDR3 consists of 16 residues. The CDR3 here is CASSQASVQVIPEAFF. The CDR3 nucleotides are TGCGCCAGCAGCCAGGCATCGGTACAGGTGATTCCTGAAGCTTTCTTT.

The chain couples TRBV9 to TRBJ1-1; 7 positions agree with TRBD1. J lost 7 bases, V lost 4 bases, and 13 bases had no gene match. The CDR3 covers 15 residues. CDR1 SGDLS and CDR2 YYNGEE come from the germline V gene. In nucleotides, the CDR3 is TGTGCCAGCAGCCCCTTTGGACAGGCACATAATGAAGCTTTCTTT. Protein product: CASSPFGQAHNEAFF.

The chain is built from TRBV6-1 and TRBJ2-1; D is perhaps TRBD1 (6 bases). Germline lookup yields CDR1 MNHNS and CDR2 SASEGT. With 4 bases removed from V and 1 base from J, the gap between germline ends came to 11 bases. The CDR3 runs 15 residues. The CDR3 loop is CASSAQGNSYNEQFF. CDR3 nucleotide sequence: TGTGCCAGCAGTGCTCAGGGGAATTCCTACAATGAGCAGTTCTTC.

CDR3 DNA sequence: TGTGCCAGCAGCCGAGGACAGGGCCCAGATACGCAGTATTTT. Translated: CASSRGQGPDTQYF. This chain connects TRBV9 to TRBJ2-3; TRBD1 matches 8 bases. Germline values: CDR1 SGDLS, CDR2 YYNGEE. This CDR3 is 14 amino acids long. The V segment lost 4 bases and the J segment 4 bases; nucleotides outside the gene matches: 5.

The chain carries TRBV7-2 and TRBJ1-1; 8 bases map to TRBD1. Trimming cost V 1 base and J 6 bases; bases outside gene matches: 4. This CDR3 region has 14 residues. Germline CDR1 and CDR2: SGHTA and FQGNSA. CDR3 protein: CASSLGTGSAEAFF. The CDR3 nucleotides are TGTGCCAGCAGCTTAGGGACAGGGAGCGCTGAAGCTTTCTTT. Filled out from reference TRBV7-2 and TRBJ1-1, the complete variable domain reads GAGVSQSPSNKVTEKGKDVELRCDPISGHTALYWYRQSLGQGLEFLIYFQGNSAPDKSGLPSDRFSAERTGGSVSTLTIQRTQQEDSAVYLCASSLGTGSAEAFFGQGTRLTVV.

A single count supports this clone. This chain connects TRBV4-3 to TRBJ1-3; D unclear. The CDR3 covers 17 residues. Looked up from germline, CDR1 is LGHNA and CDR2 is YSLEER. V lost 1 base and J lost 0, with 13 bases in between. The CDR3 spells CASSQVITVSSGNTIYF. As DNA, the CDR3 is TGCGCCAGCAGCCAAGTTATAACAGTTAGCTCTGGAAACACCATATATTTT.

This clone turned up a few times. This likely stems from a read error, as it lies one base from a far larger clone. The gene calls are TRBV6-7 and TRBJ1-3; the D is unclear. TRBV6-7 is an open reading frame whose function is uncertain. V shed 8 bases and J shed 8 bases, with 13 bases lying between them. The CDR3 contains 12 residues. The CDR3 DNA reads TGTGCCAGCTCCACCAGGAGGGACACCATATATTTT. This gives the protein CASSTRRDTIYF.

The V gene is TRBV7-2, the J gene TRBJ1-5; 8 bases align to TRBD1. The CDR3 is made up of 14 amino acids. Germline V CDR1 and CDR2: SGHTA, FQGNSA. Unmatched junction bases numbered 9, after V lost 6 bases and J lost 8 bases. The CDR3, as DNA: TGTGCCAGCAGTGATGGACAGGGATTCGAGCCCCAGCATTTT. Its translation is CASSDGQGFEPQHF.

In its sample, this clone ranks as medium-sized. The V gene is TRBV6-6, the J gene TRBJ2-6; weak D call: TRBD2 (7 bases). The CDR3 runs to 15 residues. Germline CDR1 is MNHNY and CDR2 is SVGAGI (reference sequence). V was trimmed by 6 bases and J by 7 bases, leaving 16 bases between them. CDR3: CASSQRGEGANVLTF. The CDR3 nucleotides are TGTGCCAGCAGCCAGAGGGGGGAGGGAGCCAACGTCCTGACTTTC.

There are a few counts of this clone. V usage is TRBV10-3 and J usage is TRBJ2-5; D is unclear. The length of the CDR3 is 13 residues. Germline V gene data show CDR1 as ENHRY and CDR2 as SYGVKD. Trimming shortened V by 3 bases and J by 1 base, and 6 bases separated the two germline ends. The CDR3 DNA sequence: TGTGCCATCAGTGACGTATTCCAAGAGACCCAGTACTTC. Its translation is CAISDVFQETQYF.

In its sample, this clone was seen a few times. A read error likely explains this, since a far larger clone differs by one base. The chain is built from TRBV30 and TRBJ1-5, with 9 bases aligning to TRBD1. V lost 1 base, J lost 2 bases, and 9 bases stayed unmatched. Germline V gives CDR1 GTSNPN, CDR2 SVGIG (reference sequence). The CDR3 extends over 17 amino acids. DNA for the CDR3: TGTGCCTGGAGTGCACAGGGGGCAGTGGGGGGCAATCAGCCCCAGCATTTT. This sequence encodes CAWSAQGAVGGNQPQHF.

The CDR3 DNA sequence: TGCGCCAGCCGGGAGGGGCTGAACACTGAAGCTTTCTTT. Its translation is CASREGLNTEAFF. The chain carries TRBV4-1 and TRBJ1-1, with a weak D call TRBD1 (5 bases). Germline CDR1 reads MGHRA; CDR2 reads YSYEKL. Trimming pared 8 bases from V and 0 bases from J, leaving 10 bases between. CDR3 length: 13 residues.

The chain combines TRBV5-6 with TRBJ1-2; tentatively, D is TRBD1 (5 bases). Looked up from germline, CDR1 is SGHDT and CDR2 is YYEEEE. The CDR3 extends over 15 amino acids. V gave up 2 bases and J gave up 6 bases, with 17 bases separating them. In DNA form, the CDR3 reads TGTGCCAGCAGCTTAGGGACTGGAGAGTCCAATGGCTACACCTTC. This gives the protein CASSLGTGESNGYTF.

The rearrangement joins TRBV19 to TRBJ1-1, with 7 bases matching TRBD1. Trimming took 4 bases from V and 6 from J; bases not matched to a gene: 11. Germline values: CDR1 LNHDA, CDR2 SQIVND (reference sequence). The CDR3 runs 15 residues. The CDR3 loop reads CASSTTRGYGAEAFF. CDR3 coding DNA: TGTGCCAGTAGTACGACCAGGGGGTATGGGGCTGAAGCTTTCTTT.

The chain joins TRBV2 to TRBJ2-7; D gene uncertain. Per germline, CDR1 SNHLY and CDR2 FYNNEI. Between the trimmed V and J ends, which lost 4 bases and 0 bases, there was a span of 13 bases. The CDR3 covers 15 residues. The CDR3 is CASSVTRRASYEQYF. The CDR3 nucleotides read TGTGCCAGCAGTGTTACGCGGAGAGCCTCCTACGAGCAGTACTTC.

The chain has TRBV5-6 and TRBJ1-1; 7 nucleotides agree with TRBD1. CDR1 and CDR2 (germline): SGHDT, YYEEEE. Germline trimming cut 1 base from V and 0 bases from J; bases unmatched to any gene: 3. This CDR3 region has 15 residues. The CDR3 nucleotides read TGTGCCAGCAGCTTGATTGACAGGGTGAACACTGAAGCTTTCTTT. It specifies CASSLIDRVNTEAFF.

This chain links TRBV7-6 with TRBJ2-5; D remains unclear. Germline CDR1 reads SGHVS; CDR2 reads FNYEAQ. Trimming removed 4 bases at V and 3 bases at J, with 9 bases between. This CDR3 has 13 amino acids. This CDR3 reads CASSSPPEETQYF. The CDR3 region has the DNA TGTGCCAGCAGCTCCCCGCCAGAAGAGACCCAGTACTTC.